This T cell receptor (beta chain) was identified during a study of blood T cell repertoires in COVID-19. Study-wide background: The analysed material was cDNA or gDNA that came from T cells, B-cell-depleted T cells, or PBMCs.

The V gene lost 0 bases and the J gene lost 4 bases, with 9 bases spanning the gap. The CDR3 totals 14 residues. The germline CDR1 and CDR2 sequences are SGHAT and FQNNGV. Measured with immunoSEQ multiplex PCR; TCRdb has only the in-frame clones, and not every one. The sample gives approximately 150,000 clones, approximately 84% of which show up once; roughly 15% is in the top ten. This TCR derives from a woman aged 80 or over with acute or convalescent COVID-19. The rearrangement joins TRBV11-2 to TRBJ1-2; tentative D call: TRBD1 (5 bases). Input material: peripheral blood. DNA of the CDR3: TGTGCCAGCAGCTTAGATCTTCAGGGCTATGGCTACACCTTC. It codes for CASSLDLQGYGYTF. Drawing the rest from reference TRBV11-2 and TRBJ1-2, the complete variable domain is EAGVAQSPRYKIIEKRQSVAFWCNPISGHATLYWYQQILGQGPKLLIQFQNNGVVDDSQLPKDRFSAERLKGVDSTLKIQPAKLEDSAVYLCASSLDLQGYGYTFGSGTRLTVV.